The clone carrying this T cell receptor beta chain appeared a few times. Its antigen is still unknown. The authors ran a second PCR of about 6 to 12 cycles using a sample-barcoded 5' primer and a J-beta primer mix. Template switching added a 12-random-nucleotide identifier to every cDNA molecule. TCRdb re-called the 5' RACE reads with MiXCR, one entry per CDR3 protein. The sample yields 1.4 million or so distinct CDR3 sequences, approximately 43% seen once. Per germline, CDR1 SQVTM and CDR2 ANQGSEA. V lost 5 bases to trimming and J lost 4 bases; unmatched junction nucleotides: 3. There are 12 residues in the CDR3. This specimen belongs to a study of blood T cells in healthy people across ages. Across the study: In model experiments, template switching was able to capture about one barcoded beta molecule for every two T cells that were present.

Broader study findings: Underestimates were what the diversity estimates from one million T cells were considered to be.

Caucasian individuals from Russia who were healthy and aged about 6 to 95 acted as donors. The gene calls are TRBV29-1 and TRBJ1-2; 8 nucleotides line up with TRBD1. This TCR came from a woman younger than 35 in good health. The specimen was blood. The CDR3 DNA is TGCAGCGTTTACAGGGGGTCCTATGGCTACACCTTC. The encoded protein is CSVYRGSYGYTF.